This T cell receptor (beta chain) is drawn from a study of T cell responses to AZD1222 COVID-19 vaccine. V lost 1 base and J lost 5, with 5 bases in between. CDR1 and CDR2 (germline): SGHTA, FQGNSA. This CDR3 has 13 amino acids. This clone was seen a few times. Its antigen remains unidentified. Generated by immunoSEQ multiplex PCR, the TCRdb table keeps only in-frame clones and is missing some. Among around 110,000 clones listed, approximately 85% were seen once. Points from the study as a whole: Across the whole spike, CD4 TCRs peaked at regions 160-218 and 743-854. Nearly half of the spike-specific TCRs reportedly recognize variant regions that carry no mutations. There were repertoire samples only from the period after the peak T cell response.

The chain links TRBV7-2 to TRBJ1-4; D not resolved. Material: peripheral blood, obtained on day 0 of MenACWY control vaccination. This receptor was taken from an adult in good health. As DNA, the CDR3 is TGTGCCAGCAGCTTAGTTAAGAATGAAAAACTGTTTTTT. Amino acid sequence: CASSLVKNEKLFF. The full variable domain, rest sourced from reference TRBV7-2 and TRBJ1-4, is GAGVSQSPSNKVTEKGKDVELRCDPISGHTALYWYRQSLGQGLEFLIYFQGNSAPDKSGLPSDRFSAERTGGSVSTLTIQRTQQEDSAVYLCASSLVKNEKLFFGSGTQLSVL.